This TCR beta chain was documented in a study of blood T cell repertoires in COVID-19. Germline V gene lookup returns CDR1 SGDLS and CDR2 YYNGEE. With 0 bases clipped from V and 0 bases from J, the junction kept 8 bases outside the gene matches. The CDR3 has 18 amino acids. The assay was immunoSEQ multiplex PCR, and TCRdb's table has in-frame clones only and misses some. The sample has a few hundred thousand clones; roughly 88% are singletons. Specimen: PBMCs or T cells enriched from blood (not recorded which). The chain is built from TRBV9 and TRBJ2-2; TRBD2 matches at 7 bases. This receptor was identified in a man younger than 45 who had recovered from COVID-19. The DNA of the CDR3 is TGTGCCAGCAGCGTAGACGCTAGCGGAGTCGCGAACACCGGGGAGCTGTTTTTT. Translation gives CASSVDASGVANTGELFF. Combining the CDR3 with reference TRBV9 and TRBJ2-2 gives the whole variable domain DSGVTQTPKHLITATGQRVTLRCSPRSGDLSVYWYQQSLDQGLQFLIQYYNGEERAKGNILERFSAQQFPDLHSELNLSSLELGDSALYFCASSVDASGVANTGELFFGEGSRLTVL.